The 29 T cell receptor beta chains below all came from one sample that was sequenced in a study of CD8+CD57+ T cells in acquired aplastic anemia. The authors sequenced patients whose flow cytometry had shown CD8+CD57+ cell expansion. CDR3 and TCR beta VDJ profiling relied on genomic DNA as the template. TCRdb called the reads again in MiXCR, with one record for every CDR3 protein. The table lists about 160,000 distinct CDR3 sequences, 40% to 50% of them singletons. The sequenced sample consisted of sorted CD4+, CD8+, or CD8+CD57+ T cells (not recorded which) from PBMCs. These receptors were obtained from a human donor with aplastic anemia.

This clonotype was detected only once. The V call is TRBV11-1, the J call TRBJ2-3; no firm D call. CDR3 length equals 18 residues. V lost 1 base, J lost 8 bases, and 25 bases lay in between. Germline V gene data show CDR1 as SGHAT and CDR2 as FQDESV (reference sequence). The CDR3 DNA is TGTGCCAGCAGCTTAGTCCTGCGCATAGGGCAGATAACGGGTACGCAGTATTTT. Its translation is CASSLVLRIGQITGTQYF.

This chain joins TRBV25-1 and TRBJ2-1; TRBD2 matches 9 bases. Germline V gene lookup returns CDR1 MGHDK and CDR2 SYGVNS. This CDR3 contains 15 residues. V lost 8 bases and J lost 1; bases outside the gene matches: 6. CDR3 nucleotides: TGTGCCAGCGAAAGACTAGCGGAGTCCTACAATGAGCAGTTCTTC. Its translation: CASERLAESYNEQFF.

This chain links TRBV10-3 with TRBJ2-3; D not certain. Germline lookup yields CDR1 ENHRY and CDR2 SYGVKD. The CDR3 loop spans 14 amino acids. V was shortened by 6 bases and J by 1 base, with 11 bases between the two germline ends. The CDR3 here is CAISVNMGTDTQYF. CDR3 nucleotide sequence: TGTGCCATCAGCGTGAATATGGGCACAGATACGCAGTATTTT.

A few counts support this clonotype. The chain recombines TRBV24-1 with TRBJ2-7, with a tentative D call TRBD1 (6 bases). V shed 7 bases and J shed 6 bases, with 15 bases lying between them. The germline V gene encodes CDR1 KGHDR and CDR2 SFDVKD. The CDR3 has 13 residues. The CDR3 is CATSVTGRGEQYF. The CDR3, as DNA: TGTGCCACCAGCGTGACAGGACGGGGCGAGCAGTACTTC.

This chain joins TRBV7-9 and TRBJ1-2; unclear D gene. Germline V gives CDR1 SEHNR, CDR2 FQNEAQ (reference sequence). The V and J ends lost 10 bases and 6 bases respectively, with 15 bases between them. The CDR3 loop spans 12 amino acids. The CDR3 DNA is TGTGCCATTGGGTGGGGTATCGATGGCTACACCTTC. It specifies CAIGWGIDGYTF.

V and J are TRBV28 and TRBJ2-1; 13 nucleotides align to TRBD2. CDR1 MDHEN and CDR2 SYDVKM come from the germline V gene. J gave up 5 bases and V 6 bases, and 7 bases lay outside the gene matches. The CDR3 consists of 16 residues. In nucleotides, the CDR3 is TGTGCCAGCAGACTAGCGGGAGGGATGCAACACAATGAGCAGTTCTTC. It translates to CASRLAGGMQHNEQFF. Combining the CDR3 with reference TRBV28 and TRBJ2-1 gives the whole variable domain DVKVTQSSRYLVKRTGEKVFLECVQDMDHENMFWYRQDPGLGLRLIYFSYDVKMKEKGDIPEGYSVSREKKERFSLILESASTNQTSMYLCASRLAGGMQHNEQFFGPGTRLTVL.

This chain connects TRBV14 to TRBJ1-6; 9 positions match TRBD1. Looked up from germline, CDR1 is SGHDN and CDR2 is FVKESK. The V gene end was trimmed by 6 bases and the J gene end by 6 bases; junction bases not matched to a gene: 0. The CDR3 consists of 13 residues. CDR3 protein: CASRQGANSPLHF. CDR3 in DNA: TGTGCCAGCAGACAGGGGGCTAATTCACCCCTCCACTTT.

The chain couples TRBV2 to TRBJ1-6; D perhaps matches TRBD1 (6 bases). CDR1 is SNHLY and CDR2 is FYNNEI in the germline V gene. This CDR3 comprises 17 residues. V dropped 6 bases and J dropped 0 bases, with 15 bases sitting between them. CDR3 region: CASRVGGPGSYNSPLHF. CDR3 sequence (DNA): TGTGCCAGCAGAGTTGGGGGCCCGGGCTCCTATAATTCACCCCTCCACTTT.

This clonotype was counted once. V gene TRBV5-1 combines with J gene TRBJ2-6; D not resolved. Per germline, CDR1 SGHRS and CDR2 YFSETQ. Trimming pared 5 bases from V and 0 bases from J, leaving 6 bases between. This CDR3 contains 14 residues. The CDR3 protein is CASRLSSGANVLTF. CDR3 sequence (DNA): TGCGCCAGCAGGCTCAGCTCTGGGGCCAACGTCCTGACTTTC.

In this sample, this clonotype turned up many times. This chain joins TRBV4-2 and TRBJ2-7, with 11 bases identical to TRBD1. CDR1 LGHNA and CDR2 YNFKEQ come from the germline V gene. V lost 1 base to trimming and J lost 2 bases; unmatched junction nucleotides: 1. The CDR3 has 15 amino acids. The CDR3 reads CASSQVGQGAYEQYF. The DNA of the CDR3 is TGTGCCAGCAGCCAAGTGGGACAGGGGGCCTACGAGCAGTACTTC.

The CDR3, as DNA: TGTGCCAGCAGCTTAGGGGGCAGTGAATTCTACGAGCAGTACTTC. Translated, it gives CASSLGGSEFYEQYF. V and J are TRBV7-8 and TRBJ2-7; D may be TRBD1 (5 bases). The CDR3 totals 15 residues. Germline lookup yields CDR1 SGHVS and CDR2 FQNEAQ. V lost 1 base, J lost 3 bases, and 13 bases lay in between. The full variable domain, completed using reference TRBV7-8 and TRBJ2-7, is GAGVSQSPRYKVAKRGQDVALRCDPISGHVSLFWYQQALGQGPEFLTYFQNEAQLDKSGLPSDRFFAERPEGSVSTLKIQRTQQEDSAVYLCASSLGGSEFYEQYFGPGTRLTVT.

The rearrangement links TRBV19 to TRBJ2-1, with 8 bases matching TRBD2. V lost 10 bases to trimming and J lost 4 bases; unmatched junction nucleotides: 9. Germline CDR1 reads LNHDA; CDR2 reads SQIVND (reference sequence). This CDR3 has 14 residues. The CDR3 DNA reads as TGTGCCACCTCCGGCGGGGGGAAATACAATGAGCAGTTCTTC. This codes for CATSGGGKYNEQFF.

The chain recombines TRBV4-1 with TRBJ1-1; D call uncertain. V was pared by 1 base and J by 0 bases, with 9 bases between. CDR1 and CDR2 from the germline V gene are MGHRA and YSYEKL. The CDR3 length is 15 residues. CDR3 amino acids: CASSQAAAMNTEAFF. The DNA of the CDR3 is TGCGCCAGCAGCCAAGCGGCAGCCATGAACACTGAAGCTTTCTTT.

The chain couples TRBV10-3 to TRBJ1-1; D is unresolved. The CDR3 consists of 13 residues. Germline V gene sequence: CDR1 ENHRY, CDR2 SYGVKD. Trimming removed 6 bases from V and 1 base from J, with 9 bases in between. The CDR3 loop is CAISSTGNTEAFF. DNA of the CDR3: TGTGCCATCAGCTCAACTGGGAACACTGAAGCTTTCTTT.

This chain links TRBV7-9 with TRBJ1-4; the match to TRBD1 covers 9 bases. The CDR3 sequence is 15 residues long. The germline CDR1 and CDR2 sequences are SEHNR and FQNEAQ (reference sequence). V shed 5 bases and J 8 bases; nucleotides not matched to a gene: 9. CDR3 coding DNA: TGTGCCAGCAGCCCGGGGACAGGGAGGAACGAAAAACTGTTTTTT. This encodes CASSPGTGRNEKLFF. Drawing the rest from reference TRBV7-9 and TRBJ1-4, the complete variable domain is DTGVSQNPRHKITKRGQNVTFRCDPISEHNRLYWYRQTLGQGPEFLTYFQNEAQLEKSRLLSDRFSAERPKGSFSTLEIQRTEQGDSAMYLCASSPGTGRNEKLFFGSGTQLSVL.

In this sample, this clonotype turned up many times. The chain joins TRBV20-1 to TRBJ2-3; D might be TRBD2 (5 bases). Trimming took off 3 bases at V and 4 bases at J, with 11 bases between the two ends. Per the germline V gene, CDR1 is DFQATT and CDR2 is SNEGSKA (reference sequence). The CDR3 runs 13 residues. The DNA for the CDR3 is TGCAGTGCTAGGGGCGGGCATGCAGATACGCAGTATTTT. Its translation is CSARGGHADTQYF.

The CDR3 nucleotides read TGTGCCAGTACCCTAGGAGGGTTTAACTATGGCTACACCTTC. It codes for CASTLGGFNYGYTF. The rearrangement joins TRBV19 to TRBJ1-2; D unresolved. The length of the CDR3 is 14 residues. Trimming took off 7 bases at V and 1 base at J, with 13 bases between the two ends. Germline CDR1 reads LNHDA; CDR2 reads SQIVND (reference sequence).

V usage is TRBV30 and J usage is TRBJ1-1; 7 positions match TRBD1. The junction had 3 bases not matched to a gene; V was cut back by 2 bases and J by 0 bases. CDR1 is GTSNPN and CDR2 is SVGIG in the germline V gene (reference sequence). CDR3 length: 14 amino acids. The CDR3 here is CAWSSTGLNTEAFF. CDR3 coding DNA: TGTGCCTGGAGTTCGACAGGGCTGAACACTGAAGCTTTCTTT.

A note on this clonotype: Just one base apart from a much larger clone, this may be a read error. V is TRBV5-5 and J is TRBJ1-2, with D hard to call. Germline V lookup: CDR1 SGHKS, CDR2 YYEKEE (reference sequence). Trimming removed 1 base at V and 6 bases at J, with 13 bases between. This CDR3 region has 14 residues. For the CDR3, the DNA is TGTGCCAGCAGCTTGACCGGACCAGCCCATGGCTACACCTTC. Protein product: CASSLTGPAHGYTF.

The table lists this clonotype with many counts. V is TRBV6-1 and J is TRBJ1-5; 9 bases map to TRBD1. Germline V gene data show CDR1 as MNHNS and CDR2 as SASEGT. Trimming at V came to 8 bases and at J to 2 bases, leaving 7 bases not matched to a gene. CDR3 size: 15 residues. CDR3 protein: CASGGTGKGNQPQHF. In DNA form, the CDR3 reads TGTGCCAGCGGCGGGACAGGGAAAGGCAATCAGCCCCAGCATTTT.

The chain carries TRBV2 and TRBJ2-7, with 9 bases identical to TRBD2. Unmatched junction bases numbered 7, after V lost 5 bases and J lost 5 bases. The CDR3 has 14 residues. In germline, CDR1 is SNHLY, CDR2 FYNNEI. The chain's CDR3 is CASSLSGGSHEQYF. The CDR3 DNA follows: TGTGCCAGCAGTCTTAGCGGGGGATCCCACGAGCAGTACTTC.

This clonotype was seen ten or more times. The chain joins TRBV5-5 to TRBJ1-1, with D hard to call. Germline assignment: CDR1 SGHKS and CDR2 YYEKEE (reference sequence). V lost 2 bases to trimming and J lost 1 base, with 6 bases between them. The CDR3 extends over 13 amino acids. CDR3 in DNA: TGTGCCAGCAGCTTTTTGCCGAACACTGAAGCTTTCTTT. This codes for CASSFLPNTEAFF. Full variable domain (missing parts from reference TRBV5-5 and TRBJ1-1): DAGVTQSPTHLIKTRGQQVTLRCSPISGHKSVSWYQQVLGQGPQFIFQYYEKEERGRGNFPDRFSARQFPNYSSELNVNALLLGDSALYLCASSFLPNTEAFFGQGTRLTVV.

The V and J genes are TRBV15 and TRBJ1-1; D gene uncertain. Germline CDR1 reads LNHNV; CDR2 reads YYDKDF (reference sequence). Deletions cut 0 bases from V and 0 bases from J, with 11 bases between. CDR3 length: 16 residues. DNA for the CDR3: TGTGCCACCAGCAGAGACCGGGCACCTTTGAACACTGAAGCTTTCTTT. Translated: CATSRDRAPLNTEAFF.

The rearrangement joins TRBV15 to TRBJ1-3, with D unresolved. This CDR3 contains 16 residues. V lost 0 bases to trimming and J lost 2 bases, with 11 bases between them. From germline, CDR1 is LNHNV and CDR2 YYDKDF (reference sequence). This CDR3 reads CATSRDRGVTGNTIYF. CDR3 bases: TGTGCCACCAGCAGAGATCGAGGAGTGACTGGAAACACCATATATTTT.

In DNA form, the CDR3 reads TGTGCCAGCAGCTTTGGGCGGGAGGTGAACAATGAGCAGTTCTTC. Residues: CASSFGREVNNEQFF. The chain is built from TRBV7-3 and TRBJ2-1, with TRBD2 matching over 8 bases. V was pared by 3 bases and J by 5 bases, with 6 bases of the junction left unmatched. Germline lookup yields CDR1 SGHTA and CDR2 FQGTGA. This CDR3 comprises 15 residues.

This clonotype was seen ten or more times. J is TRBJ2-7 and V is TRBV19, with D possibly being TRBD2 (5 bases). Germline loops: CDR1 LNHDA, CDR2 SQIVND (reference sequence). Deletions cut 7 bases from V and 6 bases from J, with 10 bases between. The CDR3 is made up of 11 amino acids. This CDR3 is CASISGGEQYF. In DNA, the CDR3 is TGTGCCAGTATCTCAGGAGGCGAGCAGTACTTC. Full variable domain (rest looked up from reference TRBV19 and TRBJ2-7): DGGITQSPKYLFRKEGQNVTLSCEQNLNHDAMYWYRQDPGQGLRLIYYSQIVNDFQKGDIAEGYSVSREKKESFPLTVTSAQKNPTAFYLCASISGGEQYFGPGTRLTVT.

This chain connects TRBV20-1 to TRBJ2-7; 9 bases are shared with TRBD2. J lost 2 bases, V lost 6 bases, and 8 bases had no gene match. The CDR3 loop spans 14 amino acids. CDR1 is DFQATT and CDR2 is SNEGSKA in the germline V gene (reference sequence). The CDR3 region is CSAIRTSETYEQYF. CDR3 sequence (DNA): TGCAGTGCCATAAGGACTAGCGAGACCTACGAGCAGTACTTC.

V is TRBV20-1 and J is TRBJ2-2; TRBD2 agrees at 7 bases. Germline lookup yields CDR1 DFQATT and CDR2 SNEGSKA (reference sequence). The trim removed 2 bases at V and 4 bases at J, leaving 10 bases unmatched. CDR3 length: 16 amino acids. In DNA, the CDR3 is TGCAGTGCTAGATTAGGCGGGGGTACGGGCACCGGGGAGCTGTTTTTT. This gives the protein CSARLGGGTGTGELFF.

The chain links TRBV12-3 or TRBV12-4 to TRBJ2-7; either TRBD1 or TRBD2 may supply D (5 bases each). The germline V and J ends were trimmed by 3 bases and 6 bases, with 15 bases remaining between them. This CDR3 is built from 14 residues. Here the CDR3 DNA reads TGTGCCAGCAGTTTGCTCGAGGGGCACGGCGAGCAGTACTTC. Protein sequence: CASSLLEGHGEQYF.